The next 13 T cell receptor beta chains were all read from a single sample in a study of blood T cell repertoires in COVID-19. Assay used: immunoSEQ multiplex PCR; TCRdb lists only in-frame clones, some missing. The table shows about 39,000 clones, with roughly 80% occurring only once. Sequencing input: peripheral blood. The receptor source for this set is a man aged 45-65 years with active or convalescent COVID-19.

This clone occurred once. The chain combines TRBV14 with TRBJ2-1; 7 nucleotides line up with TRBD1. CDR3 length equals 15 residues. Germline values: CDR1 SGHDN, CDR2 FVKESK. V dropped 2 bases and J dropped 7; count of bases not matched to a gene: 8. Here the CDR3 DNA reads TGTGCCAGCAGCCAAAGTAGGGGGCCGGGTAATGAGCAGTTCTTC. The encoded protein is CASSQSRGPGNEQFF.

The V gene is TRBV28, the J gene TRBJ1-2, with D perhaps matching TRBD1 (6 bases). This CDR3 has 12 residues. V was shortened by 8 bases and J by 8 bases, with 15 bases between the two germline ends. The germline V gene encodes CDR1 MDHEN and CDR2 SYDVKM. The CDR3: CASGAGGGGYTF. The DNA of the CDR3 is TGTGCCAGCGGGGCGGGGGGCGGGGGCTACACCTTC.

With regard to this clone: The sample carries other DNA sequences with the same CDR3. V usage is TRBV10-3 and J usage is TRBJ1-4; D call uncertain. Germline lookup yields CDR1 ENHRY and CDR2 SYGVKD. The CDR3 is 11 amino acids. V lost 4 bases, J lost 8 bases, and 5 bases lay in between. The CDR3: CAISGGEKLFF. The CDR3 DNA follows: TGTGCCATCAGTGGCGGGGAAAAACTGTTTTTT.

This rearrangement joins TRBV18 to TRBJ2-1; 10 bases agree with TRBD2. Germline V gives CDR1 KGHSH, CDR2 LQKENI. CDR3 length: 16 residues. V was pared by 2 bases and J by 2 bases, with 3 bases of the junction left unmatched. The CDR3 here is CASSPASGGTYNEQFF. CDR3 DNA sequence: TGTGCCAGCTCACCAGCTAGCGGGGGCACCTACAATGAGCAGTTCTTC.

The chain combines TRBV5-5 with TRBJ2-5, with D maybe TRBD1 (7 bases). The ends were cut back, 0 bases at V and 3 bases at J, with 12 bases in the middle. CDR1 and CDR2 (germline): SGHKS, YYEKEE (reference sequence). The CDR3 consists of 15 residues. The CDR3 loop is CASSLGLRGEETQYF. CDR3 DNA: TGTGCCAGCAGCTTGGGACTCAGGGGGGAAGAGACCCAGTACTTC.

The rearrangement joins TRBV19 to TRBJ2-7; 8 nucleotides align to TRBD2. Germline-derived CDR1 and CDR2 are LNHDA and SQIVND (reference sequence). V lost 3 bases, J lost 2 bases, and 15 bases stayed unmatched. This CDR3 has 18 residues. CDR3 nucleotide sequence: TGTGCCAGTAGTATGATGTTCAGCGGGGGAATTACAACCTACGAGCAGTACTTC. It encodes CASSMMFSGGITTYEQYF.

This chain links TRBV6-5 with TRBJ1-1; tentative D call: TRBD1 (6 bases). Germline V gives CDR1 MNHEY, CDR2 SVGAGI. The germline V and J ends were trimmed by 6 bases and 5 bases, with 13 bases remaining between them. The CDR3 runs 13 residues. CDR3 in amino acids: CASRRTVETEAFF. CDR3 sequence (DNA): TGTGCCAGCAGGAGGACAGTTGAGACTGAAGCTTTCTTT.

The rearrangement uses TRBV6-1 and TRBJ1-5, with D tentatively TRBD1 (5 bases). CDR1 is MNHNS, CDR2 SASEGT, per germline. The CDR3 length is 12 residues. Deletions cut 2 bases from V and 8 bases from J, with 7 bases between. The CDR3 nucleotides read TGTGCCAGCAGTGAACTCAGGGAGCCCCAGCATTTT. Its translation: CASSELREPQHF.

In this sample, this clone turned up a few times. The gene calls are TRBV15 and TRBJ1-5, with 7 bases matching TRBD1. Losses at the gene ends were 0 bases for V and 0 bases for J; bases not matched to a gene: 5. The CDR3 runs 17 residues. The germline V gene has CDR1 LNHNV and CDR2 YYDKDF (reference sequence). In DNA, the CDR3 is TGTGCCACCAGCAGAGATCCTAGGGACAGTAGCAATCAGCCCCAGCATTTT. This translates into CATSRDPRDSSNQPQHF.

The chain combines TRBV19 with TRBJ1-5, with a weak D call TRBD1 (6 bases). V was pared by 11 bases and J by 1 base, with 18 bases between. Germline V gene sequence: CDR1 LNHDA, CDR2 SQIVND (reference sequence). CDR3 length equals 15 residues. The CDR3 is CASKDSWGSNQPQHF. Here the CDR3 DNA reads TGTGCCTCTAAGGACAGTTGGGGAAGCAATCAGCCCCAGCATTTT.

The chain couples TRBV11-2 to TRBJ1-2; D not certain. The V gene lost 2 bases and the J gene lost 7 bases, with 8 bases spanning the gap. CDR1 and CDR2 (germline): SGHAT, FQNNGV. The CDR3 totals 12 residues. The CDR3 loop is CASSLHGFGYTF. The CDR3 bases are TGTGCCAGCAGCTTACACGGGTTTGGCTACACCTTC. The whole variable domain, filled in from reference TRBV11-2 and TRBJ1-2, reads EAGVAQSPRYKIIEKRQSVAFWCNPISGHATLYWYQQILGQGPKLLIQFQNNGVVDDSQLPKDRFSAERLKGVDSTLKIQPAKLEDSAVYLCASSLHGFGYTFGSGTRLTVV.

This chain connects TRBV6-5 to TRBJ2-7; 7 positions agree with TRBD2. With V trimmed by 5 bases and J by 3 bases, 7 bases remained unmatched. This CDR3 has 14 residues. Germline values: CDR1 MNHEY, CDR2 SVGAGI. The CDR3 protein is CASSTGLGYYEQYF. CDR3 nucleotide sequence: TGTGCCAGCAGTACCGGACTAGGGTACTACGAGCAGTACTTC.

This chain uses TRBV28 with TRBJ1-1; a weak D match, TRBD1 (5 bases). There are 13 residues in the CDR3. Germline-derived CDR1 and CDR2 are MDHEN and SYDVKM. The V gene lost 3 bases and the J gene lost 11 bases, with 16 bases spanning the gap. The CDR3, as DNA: TGTGCCAGCAGTTTGCCCCAGGGTCGGACGGCTTTCTTT. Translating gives CASSLPQGRTAFF.